These T cell receptor beta chains were read from a single sample in a study of siplizumab effects on memory and regulatory T cells. Using immunoSEQ multiplex PCR, the repertoire was profiled, and TCRdb retains in-frame clones only, with some absent. The sample lists some 100,000 clones; just over 90% were seen once. Sequencing used Tregs sorted from blood. The receptors stem from a human donor in good health. The CDR3 runs from the conserved cysteine through the conserved F or W.

TRBJ2-5 TRBV7-3 CASSPTGSGTQYF
TRBJ2-5 TRBV5-4 CASSEGLAGGQETQYF
TRBJ2-7 TRBV6-1 CASTVIGNYEQYF
TRBJ2-7 TRBV6-5 CASSSTGQGGGGQYF
TRBJ2-3 TRBV5-1 CASSLEVSTDTQYF
TRBJ1-5 TRBV19 CASSMRVGGSLNQPQHF
TRBJ2-7 TRBV5-1 CASSTGQTTYEQYF
TRBJ2-1 TRBV28 CASSFLGLAGLNEQFF
TRBJ2-7 TRBV10-3 CAIAQTGFDEQYF
TRBJ1-4 TRBV4-1 CASSQDRGGEKLFF
TRBJ2-7 TRBV5-1 CASSVTSGLAYEQYF
TRBJ2-7 TRBV7-2 CASSLEAGSSYEQYF
TRBJ1-4 TRBV19 CASSVRPGLTNEKLFF
TRBJ2-7 TRBV19 CASRGGRGPTYEQYF